This T cell receptor (beta chain) came from a study of shared clonotypes between healthy human individuals. At the level of the study: Three plates each covered CD4 naive and memory; CD8 naive two, CD8 memory one.

In germline, CDR1 is SGDLS, CDR2 YYNGEE. The CDR3 is 14 amino acids. Trimming cost V 7 bases and J 5 bases, with 18 bases left between them. TCRdb keeps only in-frame clones here, not all; method: immunoSEQ multiplex PCR. The sample carries 2,500,000 or so clones, approximately 94% recorded once. The sequence derives from a man aged 18 to 29 in good health. Some clones in this sample may be carry-over from other donors' samples. The sequencing sample was made of naive CD4+ T cells from PBMCs. The subset is: CD45RA+ positively selected. The V and J genes are TRBV9 and TRBJ1-2; TRBD1 is a possible D gene (5 bases). The CDR3 spells CASSRVRVEYGYTF. Here the CDR3 DNA reads TGTGCCAGCTCCCGAGTCAGGGTAGAGTATGGCTACACCTTC.